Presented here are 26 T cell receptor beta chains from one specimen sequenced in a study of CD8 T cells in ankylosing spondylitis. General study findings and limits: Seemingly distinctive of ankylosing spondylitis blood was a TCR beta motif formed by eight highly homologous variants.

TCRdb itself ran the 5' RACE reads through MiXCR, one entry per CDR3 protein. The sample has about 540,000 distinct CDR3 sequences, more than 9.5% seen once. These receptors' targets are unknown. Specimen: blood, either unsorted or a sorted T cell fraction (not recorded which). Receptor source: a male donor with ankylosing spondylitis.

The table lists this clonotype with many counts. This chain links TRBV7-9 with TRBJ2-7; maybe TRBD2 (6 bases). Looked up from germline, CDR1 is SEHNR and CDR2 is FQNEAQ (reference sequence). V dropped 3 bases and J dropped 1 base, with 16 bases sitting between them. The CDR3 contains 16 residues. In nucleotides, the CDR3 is TGTGCCAGCAGCTTCGGTTGGGACTCCAGGTCCTACGAGCAGTACTTC. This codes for CASSFGWDSRSYEQYF.

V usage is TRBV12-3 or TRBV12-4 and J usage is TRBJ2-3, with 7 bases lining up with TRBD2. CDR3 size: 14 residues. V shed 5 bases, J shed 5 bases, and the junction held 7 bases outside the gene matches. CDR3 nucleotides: TGTGCCAGCAGTGCTAGCGGAGGGGAAGATACGCAGTATTTT. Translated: CASSASGGEDTQYF.

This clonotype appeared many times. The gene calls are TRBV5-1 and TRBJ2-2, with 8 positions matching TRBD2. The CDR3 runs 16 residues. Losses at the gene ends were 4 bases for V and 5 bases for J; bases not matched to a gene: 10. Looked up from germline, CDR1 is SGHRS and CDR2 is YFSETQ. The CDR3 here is CASSTPGGVWTGELFF. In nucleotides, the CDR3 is TGCGCCAGCAGCACCCCGGGAGGGGTATGGACCGGGGAGCTGTTTTTT.

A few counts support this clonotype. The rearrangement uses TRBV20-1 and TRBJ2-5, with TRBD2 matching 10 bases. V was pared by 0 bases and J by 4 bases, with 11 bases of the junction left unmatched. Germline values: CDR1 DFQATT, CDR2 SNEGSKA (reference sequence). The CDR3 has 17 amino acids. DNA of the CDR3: TGCAGTGCTAGAGATACGCGCGTTAGCGGGAGGCGAGAGACCCAGTACTTC. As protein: CSARDTRVSGRRETQYF.

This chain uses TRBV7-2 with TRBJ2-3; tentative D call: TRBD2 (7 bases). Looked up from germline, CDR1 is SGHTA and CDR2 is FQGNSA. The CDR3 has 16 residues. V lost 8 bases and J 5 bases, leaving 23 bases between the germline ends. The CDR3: CASSRGGDAVVDTQYF. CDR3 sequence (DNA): TGTGCCAGCTCTAGGGGGGGTGACGCGGTGGTAGATACGCAGTATTTT.

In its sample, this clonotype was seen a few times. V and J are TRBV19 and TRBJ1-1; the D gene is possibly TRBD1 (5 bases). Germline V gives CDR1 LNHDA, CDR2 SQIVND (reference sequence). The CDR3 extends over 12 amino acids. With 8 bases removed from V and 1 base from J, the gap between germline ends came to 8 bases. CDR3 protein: CASQGKNTEAFF. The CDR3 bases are TGTGCCAGTCAGGGAAAGAACACTGAAGCTTTCTTT.

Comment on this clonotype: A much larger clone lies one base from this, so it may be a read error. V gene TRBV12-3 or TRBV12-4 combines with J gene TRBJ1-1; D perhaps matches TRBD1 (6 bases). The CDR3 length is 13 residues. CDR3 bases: TGTGCCAGCAGTTGGACAGAGAACACTGAAGTTTTCTTT. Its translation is CASSWTENTEVFF.

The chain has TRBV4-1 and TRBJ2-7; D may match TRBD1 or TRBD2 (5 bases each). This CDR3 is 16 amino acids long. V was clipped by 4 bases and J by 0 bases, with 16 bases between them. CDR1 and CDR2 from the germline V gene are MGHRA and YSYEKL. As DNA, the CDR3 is TGCGCCAGCAGCCCGACCGGGGACGACAGCTCCTACGAGCAGTACTTC. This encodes CASSPTGDDSSYEQYF.

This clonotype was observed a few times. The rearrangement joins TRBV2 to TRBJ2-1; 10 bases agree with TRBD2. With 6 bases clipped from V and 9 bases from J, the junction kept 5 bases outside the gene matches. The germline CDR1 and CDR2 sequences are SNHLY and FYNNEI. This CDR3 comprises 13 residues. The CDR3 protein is CASSLAGDSEQFF. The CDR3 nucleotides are TGTGCCAGCAGCCTAGCGGGAGATAGTGAGCAGTTCTTC.

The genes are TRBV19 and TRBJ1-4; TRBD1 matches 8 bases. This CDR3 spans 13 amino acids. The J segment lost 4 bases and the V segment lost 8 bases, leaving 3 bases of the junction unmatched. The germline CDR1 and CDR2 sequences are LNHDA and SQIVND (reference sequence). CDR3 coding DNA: TGTGCCAGTGGGACAGGTCGTAATGAAAAACTGTTTTTT. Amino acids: CASGTGRNEKLFF.

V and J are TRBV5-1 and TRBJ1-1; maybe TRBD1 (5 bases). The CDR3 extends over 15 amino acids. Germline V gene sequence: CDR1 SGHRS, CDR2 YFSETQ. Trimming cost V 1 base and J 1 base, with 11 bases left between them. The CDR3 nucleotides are TGCGCCAGCAGCTTGATCGGGGGGACGAACACTGAAGCTTTCTTT. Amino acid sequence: CASSLIGGTNTEAFF. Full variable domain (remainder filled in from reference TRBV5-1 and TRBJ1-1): KAGVTQTPRYLIKTRGQQVTLSCSPISGHRSVSWYQQTPGQGLQFLFEYFSETQRNKGNFPGRFSGRQFSNSRSEMNVSTLELGDSALYLCASSLIGGTNTEAFFGQGTRLTVV.

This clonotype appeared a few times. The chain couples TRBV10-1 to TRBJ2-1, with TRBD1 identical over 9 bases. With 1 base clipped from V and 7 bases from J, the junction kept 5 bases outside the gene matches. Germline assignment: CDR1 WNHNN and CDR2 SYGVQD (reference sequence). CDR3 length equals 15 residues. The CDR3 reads CASSEYRGLGNEQFF. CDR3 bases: TGCGCCAGCAGTGAGTACAGGGGGCTTGGAAATGAGCAGTTCTTC.

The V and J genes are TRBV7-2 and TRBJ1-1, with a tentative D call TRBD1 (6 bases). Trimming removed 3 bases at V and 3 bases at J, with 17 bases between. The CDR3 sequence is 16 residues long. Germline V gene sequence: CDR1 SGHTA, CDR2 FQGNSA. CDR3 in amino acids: CASSLGQTSQDTEAFF. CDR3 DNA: TGTGCCAGCAGCTTGGGACAAACCTCCCAGGACACTGAAGCTTTCTTT.

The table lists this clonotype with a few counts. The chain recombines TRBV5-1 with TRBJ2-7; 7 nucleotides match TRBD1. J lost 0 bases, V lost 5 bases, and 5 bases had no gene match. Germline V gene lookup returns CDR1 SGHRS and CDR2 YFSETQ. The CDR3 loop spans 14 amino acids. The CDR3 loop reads CASSRGGRSYEQYF. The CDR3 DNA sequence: TGCGCCAGCAGTCGAGGGGGCCGCTCCTACGAGCAGTACTTC.

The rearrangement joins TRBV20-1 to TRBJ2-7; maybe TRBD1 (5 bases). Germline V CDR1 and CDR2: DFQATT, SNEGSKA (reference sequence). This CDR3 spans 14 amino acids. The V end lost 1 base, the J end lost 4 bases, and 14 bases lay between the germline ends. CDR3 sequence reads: CSARGKGNRYEQYV. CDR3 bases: TGCAGTGCTAGAGGAAAGGGGAATAGGTACGAGCAGTACGTC.

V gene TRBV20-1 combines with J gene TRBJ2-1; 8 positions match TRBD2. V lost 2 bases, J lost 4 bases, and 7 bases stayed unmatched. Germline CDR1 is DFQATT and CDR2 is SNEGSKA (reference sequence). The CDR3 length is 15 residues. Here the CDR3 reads CSARRSGRAYNEQFF. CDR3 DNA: TGCAGTGCTAGAAGGAGCGGGAGAGCTTACAATGAGCAGTTCTTC.

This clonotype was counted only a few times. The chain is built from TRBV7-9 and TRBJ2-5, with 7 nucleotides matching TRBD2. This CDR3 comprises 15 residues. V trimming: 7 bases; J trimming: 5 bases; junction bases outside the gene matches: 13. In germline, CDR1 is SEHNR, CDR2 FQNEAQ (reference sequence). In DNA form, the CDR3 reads TGTGCCAGCACCCCGGGGCAACGGGAGGTGGAGACCCAGTACTTC. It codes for CASTPGQREVETQYF.

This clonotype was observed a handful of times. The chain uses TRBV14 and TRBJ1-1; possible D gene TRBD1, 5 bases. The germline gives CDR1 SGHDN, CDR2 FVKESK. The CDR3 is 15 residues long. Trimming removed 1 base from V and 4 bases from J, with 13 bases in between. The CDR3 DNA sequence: TGTGCCAGCAGCCAAGCTGGGGTGGGGACCACTGAAGCTTTCTTT. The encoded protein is CASSQAGVGTTEAFF.

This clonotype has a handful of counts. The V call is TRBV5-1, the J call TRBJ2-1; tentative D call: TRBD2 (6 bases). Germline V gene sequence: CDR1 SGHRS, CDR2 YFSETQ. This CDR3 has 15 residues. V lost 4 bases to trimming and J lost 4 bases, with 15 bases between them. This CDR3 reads CASSRGSGAYNEQFF. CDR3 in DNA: TGCGCCAGCAGCCGAGGTAGCGGAGCTTACAATGAGCAGTTCTTC.

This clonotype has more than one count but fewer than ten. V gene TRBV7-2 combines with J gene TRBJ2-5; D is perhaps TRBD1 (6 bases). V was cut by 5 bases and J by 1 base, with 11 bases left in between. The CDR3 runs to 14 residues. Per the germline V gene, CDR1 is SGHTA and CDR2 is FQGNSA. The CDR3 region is CASSRGQIQETQYF. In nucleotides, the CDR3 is TGTGCCAGCAGCCGCGGACAGATCCAAGAGACCCAGTACTTC.

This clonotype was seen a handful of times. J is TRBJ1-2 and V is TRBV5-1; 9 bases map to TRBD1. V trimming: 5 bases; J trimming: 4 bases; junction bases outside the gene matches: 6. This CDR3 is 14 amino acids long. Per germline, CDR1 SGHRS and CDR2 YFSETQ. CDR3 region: CASRSTGGGYGYTF. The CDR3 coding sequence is TGCGCCAGCAGAAGCACAGGGGGCGGCTATGGCTACACCTTC. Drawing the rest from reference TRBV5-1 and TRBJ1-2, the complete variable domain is KAGVTQTPRYLIKTRGQQVTLSCSPISGHRSVSWYQQTPGQGLQFLFEYFSETQRNKGNFPGRFSGRQFSNSRSEMNVSTLELGDSALYLCASRSTGGGYGYTFGSGTRLTVV.

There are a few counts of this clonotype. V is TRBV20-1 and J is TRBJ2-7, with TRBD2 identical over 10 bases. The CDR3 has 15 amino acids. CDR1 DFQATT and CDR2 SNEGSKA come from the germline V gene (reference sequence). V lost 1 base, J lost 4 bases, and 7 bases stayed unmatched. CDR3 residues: CSARGLAGAEYEQYF. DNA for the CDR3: TGCAGTGCTAGAGGGCTAGCGGGAGCCGAATACGAGCAGTACTTC.

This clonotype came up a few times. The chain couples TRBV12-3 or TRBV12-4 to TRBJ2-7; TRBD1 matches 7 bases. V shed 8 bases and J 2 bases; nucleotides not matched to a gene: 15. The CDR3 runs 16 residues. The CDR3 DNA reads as TGTGCCAGCTCCCCAGGGGGACAGCTAAGCGCCTACGAGCAGTACTTC. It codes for CASSPGGQLSAYEQYF.

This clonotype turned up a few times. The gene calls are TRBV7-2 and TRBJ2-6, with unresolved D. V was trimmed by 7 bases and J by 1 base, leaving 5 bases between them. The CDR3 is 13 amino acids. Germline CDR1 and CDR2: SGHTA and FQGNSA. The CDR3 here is CASMGSGANVLTF. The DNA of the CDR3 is TGTGCCAGCATGGGGTCTGGGGCCAACGTCCTGACTTTC.

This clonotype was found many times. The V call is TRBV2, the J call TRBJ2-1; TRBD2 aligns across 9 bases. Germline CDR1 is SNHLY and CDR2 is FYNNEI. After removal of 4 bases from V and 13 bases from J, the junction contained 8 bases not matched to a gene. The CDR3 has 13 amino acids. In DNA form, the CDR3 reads TGTGCCAGCAGTGCTGATAGCGGGAGTAATCAGTTCTTC. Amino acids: CASSADSGSNQFF.

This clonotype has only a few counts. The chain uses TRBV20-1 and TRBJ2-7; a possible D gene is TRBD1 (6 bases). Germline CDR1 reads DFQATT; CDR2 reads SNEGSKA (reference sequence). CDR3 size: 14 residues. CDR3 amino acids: CGLRQAPVSGEQYF. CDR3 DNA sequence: TGCGGCTTACGACAGGCCCCTGTATCCGGCGAGCAGTACTTC.